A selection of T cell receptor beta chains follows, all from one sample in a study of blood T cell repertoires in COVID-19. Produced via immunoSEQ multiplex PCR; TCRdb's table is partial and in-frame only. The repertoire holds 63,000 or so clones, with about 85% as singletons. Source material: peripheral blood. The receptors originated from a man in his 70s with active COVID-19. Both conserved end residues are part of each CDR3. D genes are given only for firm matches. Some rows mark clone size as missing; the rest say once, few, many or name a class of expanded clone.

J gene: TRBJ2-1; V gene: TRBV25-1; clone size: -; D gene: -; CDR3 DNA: TGTGCCAGCAGTGATGAGGCAGCCCGGCGGGACAATGAGCAGTTCTTC; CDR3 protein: CASSDEAARRDNEQFF
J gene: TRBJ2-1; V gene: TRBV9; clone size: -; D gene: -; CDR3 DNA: TGTGCCAGCAACCTGGGGGCACCTTACAATGAGCAGTTCTTC; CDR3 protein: CASNLGAPYNEQFF
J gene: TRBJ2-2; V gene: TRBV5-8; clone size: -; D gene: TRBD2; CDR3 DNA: TGTGCCAGCAGCTTGGGCTCCCCGGGGGGCACCGGGGAGCTGTTTTTT; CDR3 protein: CASSLGSPGGTGELFF
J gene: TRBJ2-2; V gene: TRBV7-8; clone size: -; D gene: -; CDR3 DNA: TGTGCCAGCAGCCTTAGGGGGGGACAGAACACCGGGGAGCTGTTTTTT; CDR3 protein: CASSLRGGQNTGELFF
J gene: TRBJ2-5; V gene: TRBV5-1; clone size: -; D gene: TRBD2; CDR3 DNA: TGCGCCAGCAGCTTGTTGGGGGGAGGGCCCTTGGAGACCCAGTACTTC; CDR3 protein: CASSLLGGGPLETQYF
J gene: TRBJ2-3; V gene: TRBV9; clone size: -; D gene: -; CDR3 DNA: TGTGCCAGCAGCGTAGATGGCACCAGCACAGATACGCAGTATTTT; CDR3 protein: CASSVDGTSTDTQYF
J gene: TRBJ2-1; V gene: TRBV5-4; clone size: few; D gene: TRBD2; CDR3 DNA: TGTGCCAGCAGCTTCGGGACTACGTACAATGAGCAGTTCTTC; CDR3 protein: CASSFGTTYNEQFF
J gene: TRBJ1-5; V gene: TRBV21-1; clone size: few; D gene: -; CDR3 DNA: TGTGCCAGCAGCAGTGGCAGGGGTATGCAGCCCCAGCATTTT; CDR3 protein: CASSSGRGMQPQHF
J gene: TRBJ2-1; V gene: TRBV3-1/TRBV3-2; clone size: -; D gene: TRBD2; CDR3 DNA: TGTGCCAGCAGTTCCGGGGCTAGCGGCCTCGACGCCCAGTTCTTC; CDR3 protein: CASSSGASGLDAQFF
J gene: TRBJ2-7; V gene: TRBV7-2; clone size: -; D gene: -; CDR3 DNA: TGTGCCAGCAGCCGCAGCTCCTACGAGCAGTACTTC; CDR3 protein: CASSRSSYEQYF
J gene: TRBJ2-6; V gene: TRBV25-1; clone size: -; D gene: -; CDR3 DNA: TGTGCCAGTATCTCTGGGGCCAACGTCCTGACTTTC; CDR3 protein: CASISGANVLTF